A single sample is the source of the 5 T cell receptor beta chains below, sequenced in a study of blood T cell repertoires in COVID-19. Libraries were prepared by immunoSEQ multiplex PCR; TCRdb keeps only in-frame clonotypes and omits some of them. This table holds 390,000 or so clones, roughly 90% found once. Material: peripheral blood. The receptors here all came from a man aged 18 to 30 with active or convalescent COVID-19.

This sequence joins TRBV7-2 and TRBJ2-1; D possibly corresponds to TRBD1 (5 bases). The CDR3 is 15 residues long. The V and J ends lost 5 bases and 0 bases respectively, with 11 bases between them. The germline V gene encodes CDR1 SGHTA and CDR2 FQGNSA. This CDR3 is CASSPQGFSYNEQFF. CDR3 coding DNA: TGTGCCAGCAGCCCCCAGGGTTTCTCCTACAATGAGCAGTTCTTC.

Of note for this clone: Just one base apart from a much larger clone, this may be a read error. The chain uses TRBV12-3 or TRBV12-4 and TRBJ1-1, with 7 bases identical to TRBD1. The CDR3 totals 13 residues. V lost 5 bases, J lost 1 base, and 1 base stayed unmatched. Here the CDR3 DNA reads TGTGCCAGCAGTCGACAGGGGAACACTGAAGCTTTCTTT. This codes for CASSRQGNTEAFF.

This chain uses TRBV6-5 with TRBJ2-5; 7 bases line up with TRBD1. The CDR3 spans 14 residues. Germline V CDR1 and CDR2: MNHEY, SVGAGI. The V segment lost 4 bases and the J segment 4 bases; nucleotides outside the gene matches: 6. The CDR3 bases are TGTGCCAGCAGTTCCACCAGGGGGATAGAGACCCAGTACTTC. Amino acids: CASSSTRGIETQYF.

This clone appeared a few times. CDR3 nucleotides: TGTGCCAGCAGCCCGCTGGGACAGATCACTGAAGCTTTCTTT. Translation gives CASSPLGQITEAFF. This chain joins TRBV3-1 (or the pseudogene TRBV3-2) and TRBJ1-1; 7 nucleotides agree with TRBD1. V gave up 4 bases and J gave up 4 bases; unmatched junction bases: 6. Per germline, CDR1 LGHDT and CDR2 YNNKEL (reference sequence). The length of the CDR3 is 14 residues.

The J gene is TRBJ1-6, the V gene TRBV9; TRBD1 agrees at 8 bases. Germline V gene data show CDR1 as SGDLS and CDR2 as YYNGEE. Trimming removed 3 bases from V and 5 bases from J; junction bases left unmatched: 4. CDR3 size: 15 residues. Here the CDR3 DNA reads TGTGCCAGCAGCGCCGTGGGACAGGATAATTCACCCCTCCACTTT. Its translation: CASSAVGQDNSPLHF.